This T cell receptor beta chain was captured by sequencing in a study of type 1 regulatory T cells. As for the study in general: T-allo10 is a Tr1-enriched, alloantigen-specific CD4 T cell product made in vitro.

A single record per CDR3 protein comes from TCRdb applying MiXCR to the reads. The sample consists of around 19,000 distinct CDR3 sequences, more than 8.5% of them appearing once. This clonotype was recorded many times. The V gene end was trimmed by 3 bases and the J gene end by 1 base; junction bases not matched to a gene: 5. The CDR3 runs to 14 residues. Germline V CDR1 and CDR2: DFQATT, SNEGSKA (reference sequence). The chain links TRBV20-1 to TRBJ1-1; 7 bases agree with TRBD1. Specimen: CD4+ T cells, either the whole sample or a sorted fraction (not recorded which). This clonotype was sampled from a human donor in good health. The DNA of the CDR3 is TGCAGTGCTAGGGAGGGACAGTGGAACACTGAAGCTTTCTTT. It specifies CSAREGQWNTEAFF.